Sequencing of this T cell receptor (beta chain) was carried out in a study of blood T cell repertoires in COVID-19. Produced via immunoSEQ multiplex PCR; TCRdb's table is partial and in-frame only. The sample consists of hundreds of thousands of clones, about 88% of them appearing once. Trimming cost V 11 bases and J 5 bases; bases outside gene matches: 16. Germline CDR1 ENHRY, CDR2 SYGVKD. This CDR3 contains 18 residues. Sequencing was carried out using PBMCs or T cells enriched from blood (not recorded which). This sequence was found in a young woman who had been exposed to COVID-19. The chain carries TRBV10-3 and TRBJ2-2; 14 bases fit TRBD2. The CDR3 DNA is TGTGCCGTCCGCGCGACTAGCGGGAGGGCCGGGGGGACCGGGGAGCTGTTTTTT. Translating it yields CAVRATSGRAGGTGELFF.